Presented here are 7 T cell receptor beta chains from one specimen sequenced in a study of Graves' ophthalmopathy and Graves' hyperthyroidism. RNA transcripts were the source from which TCR beta CDR3 regions were amplified. Second-round multiplex PCR followed a first-round RT-PCR using HTBI primers. TCRdb reprocessed the multiplex PCR reads via MiXCR and lists one record per CDR3 protein. The sample lists 240,000 or so distinct CDR3 sequences, 45% seen once, with about half in the top ten. The sequencing input was peripheral blood. The receptor source for this set is an adult man with Graves' ophthalmopathy.

This clonotype was observed a single time. The V call is TRBV10-2, the J call TRBJ2-5; 9 bases match TRBD1. The length of the CDR3 is 15 residues. Germline V gene sequence: CDR1 WSHSY, CDR2 SAAADI. J was trimmed by 5 bases and V by 3 bases; bases with no gene match: 7. The DNA of the CDR3 is TGCGCCAGCAGTGACGGACAGGGGACTTGGGAGACCCAGTACTTC. Translation: CASSDGQGTWETQYF.

V usage is TRBV29-1 and J usage is TRBJ1-2; perhaps TRBD1 as D (6 bases). The CDR3 consists of 12 residues. Per germline, CDR1 SQVTM and CDR2 ANQGSEA. Between the trimmed V and J ends, which lost 7 bases and 4 bases, there was a span of 13 bases. CDR3 region: CSAGARGYGYTF. The CDR3 DNA follows: TGCAGCGCGGGCGCCAGGGGCTATGGCTACACCTTC.

This clonotype showed up just once. The chain carries TRBV6-2 or TRBV6-3 and TRBJ1-1; D remains unclear. Per germline, CDR1 MNHEY and CDR2 SVGEGT. Trimming took off 6 bases at V and 6 bases at J, with 14 bases between the two ends. This CDR3 spans 13 amino acids. CDR3 residues: CASRTTGSPEAFF. The CDR3 DNA reads as TGTGCCAGCAGGACCACGGGGTCACCTGAAGCTTTCTTT.

CDR3 DNA sequence: TGCAGCGTCCAGGGGTTCACTGAAGCTTTCTTT. This codes for CSVQGFTEAFF. The chain couples TRBV29-1 to TRBJ1-1, with D perhaps matching TRBD1 (6 bases). Germline V gives CDR1 SQVTM, CDR2 ANQGSEA. Trimming cost V 6 bases and J 4 bases, with 9 bases left between them. The CDR3 is 11 amino acids.

V and J are TRBV10-3 and TRBJ2-7; 9 bases line up with TRBD1. Germline V gene sequence: CDR1 ENHRY, CDR2 SYGVKD. V shed 10 bases and J 5 bases; nucleotides not matched to a gene: 18. This CDR3 spans 16 amino acids. CDR3 in amino acids: CASSANAGTGRNEQYF. CDR3 nucleotides: TGTGCCAGCAGCGCCAACGCCGGGACAGGGAGGAACGAGCAGTACTTC.

This rearrangement joins TRBV7-8 to TRBJ1-3, with D perhaps TRBD1 (5 bases). Germline lookup yields CDR1 SGHVS and CDR2 FQNEAQ. Trimming stripped 4 bases from V and 8 bases from J, with 15 bases between. The CDR3 extends over 14 amino acids. The CDR3 here is CASSSGGSGDTIYF. The CDR3 coding sequence is TGTGCCAGCAGCTCCGGGGGTTCAGGAGACACCATATATTTT. Full variable domain (remainder filled in from reference TRBV7-8 and TRBJ1-3): GAGVSQSPRYKVAKRGQDVALRCDPISGHVSLFWYQQALGQGPEFLTYFQNEAQLDKSGLPSDRFFAERPEGSVSTLKIQRTQQEDSAVYLCASSSGGSGDTIYFGEGSWLTVV.

The chain employs TRBV7-3 and TRBJ1-1, with no clear D. Trimming stripped 2 bases from V and 10 bases from J, with 17 bases between. The CDR3 sequence is 14 residues long. Germline V CDR1 and CDR2: SGHTA, FQGTGA. CDR3: CASSLVESVPGAFF. DNA for the CDR3: TGTGCCAGCAGCTTAGTAGAGTCTGTCCCTGGAGCTTTCTTT.